This T cell receptor beta chain was sequenced in a study of patients and donors after allogeneic stem cell transplantation. Trimming left V 0 bases short and J 5 bases short, with 13 bases between. This CDR3 has 15 residues. Germline V gives CDR1 MNHEY, CDR2 SVGAGI. TCRdb processed the RT-PCR reads anew with MiXCR; each CDR3 protein has one entry. The sample yields approximately 160,000 distinct CDR3 sequences, 25% to 35% seen once. The receptor's source is a human donor who was either an allogeneic HSCT recipient or a stem cell or donor lymphocyte infusion donor (not recorded which). It is not recorded whose cells these are; they may come from a transplant donor. The rearrangement links TRBV6-5 to TRBJ2-5; D uncertain. Sequencing was carried out using blood, either unsorted or a sorted T cell fraction (not recorded which). CDR3 sequence: CASSYSNFLSETQYF. As DNA, the CDR3 is TGTGCCAGCAGTTACTCGAACTTCCTCTCGGAGACCCAGTACTTC.